This TCR beta chain was profiled in a study of graft-versus-host responses after intestinal transplantation. Study as a whole: After anti-thymocyte globulin induction, recipients took tacrolimus and steroids for 2 to 3 years.

Method: immunoSEQ multiplex PCR; TCRdb's copy keeps in-frame clones and lacks some. In the table there are tens of thousands of clones, more than 90% of which are singletons. Germline V gene data show CDR1 as SGDLS and CDR2 as YYNGEE. The CDR3 is 18 amino acids. V was pared by 1 base and J by 5 bases, with 12 bases of the junction left unmatched. The material was bone marrow, obtained around 730 days after intestinal transplantation. The source is a human patient who received an intestinal transplant, so some T cells may come from the graft donor. The chain links TRBV9 to TRBJ2-3; 11 bases are shared with TRBD2. The CDR3 coding sequence is TGTGCCAGCAGCGTAAACCAGGGACTAGCGGATTCCTTAGATACGCAGTATTTT. It translates to CASSVNQGLADSLDTQYF.